This TCR beta chain originates from a study of blood T cell repertoires in COVID-19. Trimming removed 0 bases at V and 0 bases at J, with 13 bases between. This CDR3 is 18 amino acids long. CDR1 and CDR2 (germline): SGHRS, YFSETQ. This clone was recorded only once. Data came from immunoSEQ multiplex PCR; TCRdb stores just in-frame clones and leaves some out. The sample yields about 160,000 clones, around 83% seen once. This TCR was recovered from a man in his 70s who had recovered from COVID-19. The sequenced sample consisted of peripheral blood. The chain uses TRBV5-1 and TRBJ2-6; TRBD1 is a possible D gene (6 bases). CDR3 DNA sequence: TGCGCCAGCAGCTTGGCAGGACAGTCGACCTCTGGGGCCAACGTCCTGACTTTC. It encodes CASSLAGQSTSGANVLTF. The variable domain in full, with the rest retrieved from reference TRBV5-1 and TRBJ2-6, is KAGVTQTPRYLIKTRGQQVTLSCSPISGHRSVSWYQQTPGQGLQFLFEYFSETQRNKGNFPGRFSGRQFSNSRSEMNVSTLELGDSALYLCASSLAGQSTSGANVLTFGAGSRLTVL.